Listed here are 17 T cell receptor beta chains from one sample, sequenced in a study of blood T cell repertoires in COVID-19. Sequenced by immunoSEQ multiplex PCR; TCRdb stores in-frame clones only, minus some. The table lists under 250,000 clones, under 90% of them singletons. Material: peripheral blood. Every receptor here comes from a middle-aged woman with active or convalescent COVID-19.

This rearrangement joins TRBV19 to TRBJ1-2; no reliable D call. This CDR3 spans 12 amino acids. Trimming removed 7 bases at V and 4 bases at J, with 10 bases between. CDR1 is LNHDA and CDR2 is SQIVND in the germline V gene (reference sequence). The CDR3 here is CASTPGSYGYTF. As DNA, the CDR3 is TGTGCCAGTACCCCCGGGTCCTATGGCTACACCTTC.

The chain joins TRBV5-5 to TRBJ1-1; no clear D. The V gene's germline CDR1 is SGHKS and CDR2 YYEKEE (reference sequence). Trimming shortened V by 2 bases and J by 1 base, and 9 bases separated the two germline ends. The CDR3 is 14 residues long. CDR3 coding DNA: TGTGCCAGCAGCTTCCGTGGAGGGAACACTGAAGCTTTCTTT. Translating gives CASSFRGGNTEAFF.

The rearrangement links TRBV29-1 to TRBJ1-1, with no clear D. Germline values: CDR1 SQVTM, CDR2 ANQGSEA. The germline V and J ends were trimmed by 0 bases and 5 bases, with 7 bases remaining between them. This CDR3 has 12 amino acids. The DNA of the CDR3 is TGCAGCGTTGAAGAAGCGGGTACTGAAGCTTTCTTT. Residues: CSVEEAGTEAFF.

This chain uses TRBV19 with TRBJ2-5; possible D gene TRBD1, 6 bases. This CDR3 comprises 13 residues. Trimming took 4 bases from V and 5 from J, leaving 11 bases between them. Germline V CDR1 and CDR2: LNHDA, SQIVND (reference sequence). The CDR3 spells CASSRADRETQYF. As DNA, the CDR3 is TGTGCCAGTAGTAGGGCAGACAGGGAGACCCAGTACTTC.

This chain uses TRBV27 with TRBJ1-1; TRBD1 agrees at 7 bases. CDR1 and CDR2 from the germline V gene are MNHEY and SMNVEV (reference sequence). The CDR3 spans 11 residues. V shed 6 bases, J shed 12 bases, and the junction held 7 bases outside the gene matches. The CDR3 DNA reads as TGTGCCAGCAGCGAAGGGGGCCCCCCTTTCTTT. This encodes CASSEGGPPFF.

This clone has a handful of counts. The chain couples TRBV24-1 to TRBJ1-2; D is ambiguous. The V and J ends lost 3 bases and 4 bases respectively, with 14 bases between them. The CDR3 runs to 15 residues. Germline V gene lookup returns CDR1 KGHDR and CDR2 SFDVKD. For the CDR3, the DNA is TGTGCCACCAGTGATGGGAGGAAACGAGGCTATGGCTACACCTTC. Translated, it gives CATSDGRKRGYGYTF.

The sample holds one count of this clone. The CDR3 DNA follows: TGTGCCAGCAGCCCTATCGGACTAGCGGAGACAGATACGCAGTATTTT. Translation: CASSPIGLAETDTQYF. The chain uses TRBV7-2 and TRBJ2-3, with 10 bases lining up with TRBD2. Looked up from germline, CDR1 is SGHTA and CDR2 is FQGNSA. The junction had 8 bases not matched to a gene; V was cut back by 5 bases and J by 3 bases. The CDR3 covers 16 residues.

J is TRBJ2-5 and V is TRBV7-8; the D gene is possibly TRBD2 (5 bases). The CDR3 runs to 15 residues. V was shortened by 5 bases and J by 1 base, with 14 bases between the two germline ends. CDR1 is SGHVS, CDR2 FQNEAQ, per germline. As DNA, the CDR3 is TGTGCCAGCAGCCGAGGGTCTATCCCCCAAGAGACCCAGTACTTC. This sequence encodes CASSRGSIPQETQYF.

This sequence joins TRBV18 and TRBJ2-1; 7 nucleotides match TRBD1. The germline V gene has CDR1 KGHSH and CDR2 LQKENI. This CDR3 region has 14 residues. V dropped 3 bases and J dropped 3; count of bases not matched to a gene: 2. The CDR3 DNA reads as TGTGCCAGCTCACCGGGACAGAACTACAATGAGCAGTTCTTC. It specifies CASSPGQNYNEQFF.

CDR3 region: CSASGESIAGDPYEQYF. CDR3 coding DNA: TGCAGTGCTAGTGGAGAATCGATAGCGGGGGACCCCTACGAGCAGTACTTC. This chain connects TRBV20-1 to TRBJ2-7; the match to TRBD2 covers 9 bases. The CDR3 consists of 17 residues. Germline CDR1 reads DFQATT; CDR2 reads SNEGSKA (reference sequence). With V trimmed by 3 bases and J by 2 bases, 14 bases remained unmatched.

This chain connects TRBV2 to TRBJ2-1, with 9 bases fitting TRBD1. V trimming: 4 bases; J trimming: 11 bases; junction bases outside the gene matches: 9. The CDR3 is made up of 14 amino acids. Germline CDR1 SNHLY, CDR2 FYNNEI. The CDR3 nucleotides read TGTGCCAGCAGTGGGACGGACAGGGGAGGGAAGCAGTTCTTC. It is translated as CASSGTDRGGKQFF.

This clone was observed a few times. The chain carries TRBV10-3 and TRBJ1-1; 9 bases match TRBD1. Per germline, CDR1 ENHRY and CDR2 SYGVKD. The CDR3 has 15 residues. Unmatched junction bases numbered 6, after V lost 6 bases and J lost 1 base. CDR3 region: CAIRGQQGANTEAFF. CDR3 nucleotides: TGTGCCATCAGGGGACAACAGGGGGCGAACACTGAAGCTTTCTTT.

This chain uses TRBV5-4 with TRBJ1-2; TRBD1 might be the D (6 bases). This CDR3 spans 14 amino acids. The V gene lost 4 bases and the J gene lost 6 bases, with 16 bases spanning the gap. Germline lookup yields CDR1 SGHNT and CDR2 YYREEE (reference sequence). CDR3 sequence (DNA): TGTGCCAGCAGCCCCGGACAGCCTCGACATGGCTACACCTTC. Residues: CASSPGQPRHGYTF. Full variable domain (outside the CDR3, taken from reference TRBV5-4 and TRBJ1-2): ETGVTQSPTHLIKTRGQQVTLRCSSQSGHNTVSWYQQALGQGPQFIFQYYREEENGRGNFPPRFSGLQFPNYSSELNVNALELDDSALYLCASSPGQPRHGYTFGSGTRLTVV.

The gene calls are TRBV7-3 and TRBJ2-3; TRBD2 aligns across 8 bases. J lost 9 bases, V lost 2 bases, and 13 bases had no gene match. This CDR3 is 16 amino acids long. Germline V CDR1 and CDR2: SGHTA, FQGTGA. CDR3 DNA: TGTGCCAGCAGCTTATTAGCGGGGAGAGGGGTTGAGACGCAGTATTTT. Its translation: CASSLLAGRGVETQYF.

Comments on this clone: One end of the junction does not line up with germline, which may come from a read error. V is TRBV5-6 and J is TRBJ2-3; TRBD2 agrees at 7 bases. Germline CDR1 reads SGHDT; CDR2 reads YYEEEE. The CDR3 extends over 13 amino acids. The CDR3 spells CASSVTLPGLRIF. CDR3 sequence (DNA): TGTGCCAGCAGCGTGACTCTACCGGGACTACGGATTTTT.

As DNA, the CDR3 is TGTGCCAGCAGCCACGGACTAGCGGGGCCGTCCTACGAGCAGTACTTC. Translation: CASSHGLAGPSYEQYF. V and J are TRBV5-6 and TRBJ2-7; 12 nucleotides match TRBD2. Germline V gene data show CDR1 as SGHDT and CDR2 as YYEEEE. The CDR3 loop spans 16 amino acids. V shed 4 bases, J shed 1 base, and the junction held 6 bases outside the gene matches.

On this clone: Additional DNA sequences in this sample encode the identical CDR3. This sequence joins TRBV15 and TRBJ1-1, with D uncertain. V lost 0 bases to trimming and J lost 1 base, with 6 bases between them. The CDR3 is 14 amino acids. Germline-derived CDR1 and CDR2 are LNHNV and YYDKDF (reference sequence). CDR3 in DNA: TGTGCCACCAGCAGAGATCGAGGGAACACTGAAGCTTTCTTT. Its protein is CATSRDRGNTEAFF.